This T cell receptor (beta chain) stems from a study of Graves' ophthalmopathy and Graves' hyperthyroidism. Findings and caveats of the study: The model forecast ophthalmopathy progression, reaching roughly 65% sensitivity and 72% to 75% specificity. Appearing in blood as well were most expanded thyroid clonotypes above 0.001 frequency.

This clonotype was detected a few times. Its antigen is unknown. The authors amplified TCR beta CDR3 regions from RNA transcripts. RT-PCR in the first round used HTBI primers; a second-round multiplex PCR followed. One entry per CDR3 protein, called by TCRdb with MiXCR from the multiplex PCR reads. This sample carries about 740,000 distinct CDR3 sequences, 40% of them seen once, and the ten largest clones take 44%. Ophthalmopathic donors had moderate-to-severe activity, CAS ≥3 and NOSPECS ≥4, with disease that had lasted under 3 months. The starting material, more than 8.5 ml of fresh peripheral blood, provided the PBMCs. The germline CDR1 and CDR2 sequences are MNHNY and SVGAGI (reference sequence). Trimming removed 6 bases from V and 4 bases from J, with 18 bases in between. The CDR3 runs to 15 residues.

Sequenced: peripheral blood. The sequence derives from an adult man with Graves' ophthalmopathy. The chain carries TRBV6-6 and TRBJ1-2; D remains ambiguous. The CDR3 region is CASSQDGEAIYGYTF. The CDR3 nucleotides are TGTGCCAGCAGCCAAGACGGGGAGGCAATCTATGGCTACACCTTC.